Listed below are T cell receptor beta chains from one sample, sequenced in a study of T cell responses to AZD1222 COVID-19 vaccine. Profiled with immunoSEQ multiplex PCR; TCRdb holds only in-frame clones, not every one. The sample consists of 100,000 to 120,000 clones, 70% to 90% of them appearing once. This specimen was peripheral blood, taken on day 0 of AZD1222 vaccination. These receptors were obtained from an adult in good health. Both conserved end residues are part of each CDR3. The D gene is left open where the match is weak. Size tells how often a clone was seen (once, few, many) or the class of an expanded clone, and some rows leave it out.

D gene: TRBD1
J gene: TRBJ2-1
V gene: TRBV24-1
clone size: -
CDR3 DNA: TGTGCCACCAGTGATCAACAGGGGGCCTACAATGAGCAGTTCTTC
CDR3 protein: CATSDQQGAYNEQFF

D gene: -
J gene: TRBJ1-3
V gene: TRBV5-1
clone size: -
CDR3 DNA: TGCGCCAGCAGCTTGCTAGGGATCTCTGGAAACACCATATATTTT
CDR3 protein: CASSLLGISGNTIYF

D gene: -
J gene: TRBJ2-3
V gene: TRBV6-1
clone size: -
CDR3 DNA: TGTGCCAGCAGTGATGGGACAGATACGCAGTATTTT
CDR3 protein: CASSDGTDTQYF

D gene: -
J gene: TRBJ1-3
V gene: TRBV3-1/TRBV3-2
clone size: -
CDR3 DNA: TGTGCCAGCAGCCAGTATAGCGGGACGGACTCTGGAAACACCATATATTTT
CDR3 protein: CASSQYSGTDSGNTIYF

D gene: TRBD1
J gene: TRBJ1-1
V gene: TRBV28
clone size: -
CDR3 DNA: TGTGCCAGCCGACCGGGGGGACAGATTAAGAACACTGAAGCTTTCTTT
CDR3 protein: CASRPGGQIKNTEAFF

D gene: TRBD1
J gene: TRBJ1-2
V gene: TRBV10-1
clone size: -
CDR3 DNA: TGCGCCAGCAGTGAGTCGACAGGGGGCTATGGCTACACCTTC
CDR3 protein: CASSESTGGYGYTF

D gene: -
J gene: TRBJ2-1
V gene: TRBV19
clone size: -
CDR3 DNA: TGTGCCAGTAGTGGGCTCGGCTCCTACAATGAGCAGTTCTTC
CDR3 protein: CASSGLGSYNEQFF

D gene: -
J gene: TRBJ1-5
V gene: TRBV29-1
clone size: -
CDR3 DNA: TGCAGCGTTGATTCCTCGGGCAGGGGAAAGCATAGCAATCAGCCCCAGCATTTT
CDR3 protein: CSVDSSGRGKHSNQPQHF

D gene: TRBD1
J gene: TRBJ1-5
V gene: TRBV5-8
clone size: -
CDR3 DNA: TGTGCCAGCAGCAAGGGACAGGGGATAAGCAATCAGCCCCAGCATTTT
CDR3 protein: CASSKGQGISNQPQHF

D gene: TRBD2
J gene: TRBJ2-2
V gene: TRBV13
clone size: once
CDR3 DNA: TGTGCCAGCAGCCTTGGACTAGGTTCCACCGGGGAGCTGTTTTTT
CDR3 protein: CASSLGLGSTGELFF

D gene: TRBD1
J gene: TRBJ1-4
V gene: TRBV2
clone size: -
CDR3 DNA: TGTGCCAGCAGTGCTCAGGGACAGGGGAATGAAAAACTGTTTTTT
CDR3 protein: CASSAQGQGNEKLFF

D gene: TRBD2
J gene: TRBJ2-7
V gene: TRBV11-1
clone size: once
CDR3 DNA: TGTGCCAGCAGCTTTGCGACTAGCGGTTCCTACGAGCAGTACTTC
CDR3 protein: CASSFATSGSYEQYF

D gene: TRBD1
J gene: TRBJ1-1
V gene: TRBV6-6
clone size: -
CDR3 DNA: TGTGCCAGCACTCAAATGGACAGGAGCACTGAAGCTTTCTTT
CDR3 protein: CASTQMDRSTEAFF

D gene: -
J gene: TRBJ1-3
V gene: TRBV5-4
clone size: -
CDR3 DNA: TGTGCCAGCGGCAATATGGGAGCAGGAAACACCATATATTTT
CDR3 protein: CASGNMGAGNTIYF

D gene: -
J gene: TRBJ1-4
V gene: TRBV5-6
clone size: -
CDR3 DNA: TGTGCCAGCAGCTTCAGACCGGAAGGGGTAGATGAAAAACTGTTTTTT
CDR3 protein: CASSFRPEGVDEKLFF

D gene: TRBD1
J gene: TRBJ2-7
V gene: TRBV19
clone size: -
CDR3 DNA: TGTGCCAGTAGCGGGGACAGGGGGTTACCCTACGAGCAGTACTTC
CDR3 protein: CASSGDRGLPYEQYF

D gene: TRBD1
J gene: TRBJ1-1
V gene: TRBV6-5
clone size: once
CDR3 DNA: TGTGCCAGCAGGGACAGGGGGCACACTGAAGCTTTCTTT
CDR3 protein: CASRDRGHTEAFF

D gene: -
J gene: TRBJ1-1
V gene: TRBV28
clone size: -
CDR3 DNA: TGTGCCAGCAGCCCGGGTCATAACACTGAAGCTTTCTTT
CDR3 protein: CASSPGHNTEAFF

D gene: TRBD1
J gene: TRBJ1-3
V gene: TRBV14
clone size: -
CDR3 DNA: TGTGCCAGCAGCCGACAGGGCTTTATCTCTGGAAACACCATATATTTT
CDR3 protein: CASSRQGFISGNTIYF

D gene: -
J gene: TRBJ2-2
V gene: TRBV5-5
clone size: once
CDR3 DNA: TGTGCCAGCAGCTTGGCCCCGGACAGTGTGACCGGGGAGCTGTTTTTT
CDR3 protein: CASSLAPDSVTGELFF

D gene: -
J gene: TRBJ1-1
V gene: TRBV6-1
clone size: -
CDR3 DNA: TGTGCCAGCAGTGATTGGGGCATGGAAGCTTTCTTT
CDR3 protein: CASSDWGMEAFF

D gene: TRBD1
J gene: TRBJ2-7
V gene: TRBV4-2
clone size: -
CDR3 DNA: TGTGCCAGCAGCCAAGTAGGACAGGGGGTTTCCTACGAGCAGTACTTC
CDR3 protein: CASSQVGQGVSYEQYF

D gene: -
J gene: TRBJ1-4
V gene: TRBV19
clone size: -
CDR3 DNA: TGTGCCAGTAGTACCGACCCGTTCGAGGGGCGGACTGAAAAACTGTTTTTT
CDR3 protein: CASSTDPFEGRTEKLFF

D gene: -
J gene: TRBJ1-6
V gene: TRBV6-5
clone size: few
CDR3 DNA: TGTGCCAGCAGTTACTCCTCGGCAGTAGCCTCACCCCTCCACTTT
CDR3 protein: CASSYSSAVASPLHF

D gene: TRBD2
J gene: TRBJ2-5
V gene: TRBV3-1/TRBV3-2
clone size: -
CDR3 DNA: TGTGCCAGCAGCCCCCCTAGCGGGAGGGCCCGGGAGACCCAGTACTTC
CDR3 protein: CASSPPSGRARETQYF

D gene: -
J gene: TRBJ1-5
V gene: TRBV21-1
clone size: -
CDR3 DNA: TGTGCCAGCAGCCCAAGGACAGGGGTGGAAGTAGGCAATCAGCCCCAGCATTTT
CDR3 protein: CASSPRTGVEVGNQPQHF

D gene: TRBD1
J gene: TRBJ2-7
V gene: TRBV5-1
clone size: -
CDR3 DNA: TGCGCCAGCAGAACCGGGACAGGCTACGAGCAGTACTTC
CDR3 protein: CASRTGTGYEQYF

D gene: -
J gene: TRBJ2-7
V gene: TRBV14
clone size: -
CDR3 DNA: TGTGCCAGCAGCCAAGGGTCTGGGAGCGAGCAGTACTTC
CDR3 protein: CASSQGSGSEQYF

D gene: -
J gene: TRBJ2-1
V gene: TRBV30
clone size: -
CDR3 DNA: TGTGCCTGGAGTGACCTCTCCTCCTACAATGAGCAGTTCTTC
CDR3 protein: CAWSDLSSYNEQFF

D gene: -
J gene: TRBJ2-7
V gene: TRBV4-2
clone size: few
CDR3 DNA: TGTGCCAGCAGGGGGACGGAGTCCTACGAGCAGTACTTC
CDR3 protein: CASRGTESYEQYF

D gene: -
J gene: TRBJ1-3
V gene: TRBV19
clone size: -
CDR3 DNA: TGTGCCAGTAGTATCCGGGATGGAAACACCATATATTTT
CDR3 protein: CASSIRDGNTIYF

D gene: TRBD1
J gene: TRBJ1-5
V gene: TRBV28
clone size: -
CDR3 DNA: TGTGCCAGCAGTTTAATTTTTCAGACAGGGCTTAGCAATCAGCCCCAGCATTTT
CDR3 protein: CASSLIFQTGLSNQPQHF

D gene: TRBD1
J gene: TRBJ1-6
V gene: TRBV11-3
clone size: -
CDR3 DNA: TGTGCCAGCAGCTTCCAGGGGGGTTCACCCCTCCACTTT
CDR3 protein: CASSFQGGSPLHF

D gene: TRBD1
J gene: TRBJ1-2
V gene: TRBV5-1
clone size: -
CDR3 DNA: TGCGCCAGCTCAGACACCCGAACAGGGGGCAACTATGGCTACACCTTC
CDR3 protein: CASSDTRTGGNYGYTF

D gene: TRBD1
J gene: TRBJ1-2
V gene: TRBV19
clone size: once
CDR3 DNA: TGTGCCAGTAGTACCACACGGGCAGGGGGCTTCTATGGCTACACCTTC
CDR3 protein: CASSTTRAGGFYGYTF

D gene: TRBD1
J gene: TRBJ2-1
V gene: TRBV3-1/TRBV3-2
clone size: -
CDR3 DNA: TGTGCCAGCAGCTACAGGGGGCTAAACAATGAGCAGTTCTTC
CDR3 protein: CASSYRGLNNEQFF

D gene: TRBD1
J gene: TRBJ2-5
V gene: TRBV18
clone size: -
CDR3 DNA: TGTGCCAGCTCACCTGGACAGGGGGCGAGGGAGACCCAGTACTTC
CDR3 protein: CASSPGQGARETQYF

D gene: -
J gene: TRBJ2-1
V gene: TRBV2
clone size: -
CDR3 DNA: TGTGCCAGCAACCTCGTTGATAGGAATGAGCAGTTCTTC
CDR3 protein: CASNLVDRNEQFF